These 8 T cell receptor beta chains came from one sample sequenced in a study of memory CD4+ T cells and cytomegalovirus serostatus. TCRdb's table, derived via immunoSEQ multiplex PCR, lists solely in-frame clones and lacks some. The data hold fewer than 90,000 clones, with roughly 78% observed a single time. The sort gate was single viable CD3+CD4+CD8-CD45RO+ cells for memory CD4+ T cells. Sequencing was done on a sample of memory CD4+ T cells from blood. The receptor set was obtained from an adult in good health and CMV-seropositive.

V gene TRBV19 combines with J gene TRBJ1-3; D gene ambiguous. Germline V gives CDR1 LNHDA, CDR2 SQIVND (reference sequence). The CDR3 totals 14 residues. Trimming pared 5 bases from V and 0 bases from J, leaving 8 bases between. The DNA of the CDR3 is TGTGCCAGTAGTCGACAAACCTCTGGAAACACCATATATTTT. Translated: CASSRQTSGNTIYF.

In this sample, this clone turned up once. This chain connects TRBV19 to TRBJ2-6; 11 bases line up with TRBD1. The length of the CDR3 is 19 residues. The germline V gene has CDR1 LNHDA and CDR2 SQIVND (reference sequence). V was clipped by 7 bases and J by 1 base; unmatched bases: 12. The chain's CDR3 is CASNTARTGGHSGANVLTF. CDR3 DNA sequence: TGTGCCAGTAACACTGCCCGGACAGGGGGCCATTCTGGGGCCAACGTCCTGACTTTC.

In the case of this clone: One end of the junction fails to match germline, which may point to a read error. The rearrangement joins TRBV6-1 to TRBJ2-3; D uncertain. The CDR3 loop spans 13 amino acids. CDR1 MNHNS and CDR2 SASEGT come from the germline V gene. In DNA, the CDR3 is TGTGCCAGCAGTGAATACGAATCTGGGGTTGCGATATTT. Encoded protein: CASSEYESGVAIF.

The chain joins TRBV6-1 to TRBJ1-1; a possible D gene is TRBD1 (6 bases). V was trimmed by 6 bases and J by 2 bases, leaving 13 bases between them. This CDR3 has 14 amino acids. CDR1 MNHNS and CDR2 SASEGT come from the germline V gene. In DNA, the CDR3 is TGTGCCAGCAGGCCCCCGGGGGGCAACACTGAAGCTTTCTTT. Its protein product is CASRPPGGNTEAFF.

The rearrangement links TRBV11-3 to TRBJ2-6; D remains unclear. Germline V lookup: CDR1 SGHNT, CDR2 YENEEA. Trimming shortened V by 6 bases and J by 6 bases, and 21 bases separated the two germline ends. The CDR3 spans 17 residues. The CDR3 bases are TGTGCCAGCAGTCCGGAGCAGGAGCCACCGGAGGCCAACGTCCTGACTTTC. Residues: CASSPEQEPPEANVLTF.

V usage is TRBV11-3 and J usage is TRBJ1-1; TRBD1 agrees at 8 bases. The germline V gene has CDR1 SGHNT and CDR2 YENEEA. V dropped 5 bases and J dropped 0; count of bases not matched to a gene: 2. The CDR3 is made up of 14 amino acids. The CDR3 loop is CASSGGQVNTEAFF. CDR3 DNA: TGTGCCAGCAGCGGGGGACAGGTGAACACTGAAGCTTTCTTT.

This chain uses TRBV6-1 with TRBJ2-3; 7 bases are a match to TRBD2. Germline values: CDR1 MNHNS, CDR2 SASEGT. There are 15 residues in the CDR3. With V trimmed by 0 bases and J by 5 bases, 5 bases remained unmatched. The CDR3 DNA sequence: TGTGCCAGCAGTGAAGCGGCGGGAGAGATAGATACGCAGTATTTT. It specifies CASSEAAGEIDTQYF.

The V call is TRBV25-1, the J call TRBJ1-3, with D perhaps matching TRBD1 (6 bases). The CDR3 has 13 residues. V lost 4 bases and J lost 4, with 8 bases in between. Germline CDR1 MGHDK, CDR2 SYGVNS. CDR3 DNA sequence: TGTGCCAGCAGTGGTGGGGGCGGAAACACCATATATTTT. Amino acids: CASSGGGGNTIYF.